This TCR beta chain emerged from a study of post-analysis software for immune sequencing data. Findings and limits, study-wide: Comparison of patients with controls showed 4 to 6 TRBV segments more frequent in patients, TRBV5-6, TRBV5-1 and TRBV20-1 among them. The study found significantly lower normalized Chao1 diversity in multiple sclerosis patients than in controls.

This clonotype was seen a handful of times. Its matching antigen is unknown. The authors incorporated unique molecular identifiers into the TCR beta cDNA libraries. There were roughly 1 to 11 million T cells, and roughly 0.5 million cDNA molecules came from them. Using its own MiXCR run on the PCR reads, TCRdb lists one record per CDR3 protein. The sample lists 450,000 or so distinct CDR3 sequences, around 40% occurring once. Germline CDR1 and CDR2: SGHDN and FVKESK. Trimming removed 4 bases from V and 2 bases from J; junction bases left unmatched: 4. This CDR3 spans 16 amino acids. This clonotype was obtained from a girl aged 5-17 years with multiple sclerosis. The V gene is TRBV14, the J gene TRBJ2-1; 11 bases are shared with TRBD2. Sequencing used blood. CDR3 sequence: CASSRPGLAAYNEQFF. The DNA for the CDR3 is TGTGCCAGCAGCCGGCCGGGACTAGCGGCCTACAATGAGCAGTTCTTC.